This T cell receptor (beta chain) appears in the sequencing data of a study of CD8+ T cells in alopecia areata. Study background: Tofacitinib therapy lasting 6 to 18 months was followed by 6 months off drug. Affected scalp percentage gauged treated patients' severity. Whole-study findings and limits: Given one nonresponder, whether baseline CD8+ expansion relates to response remains uncertain.

As to treatment: oral pan-JAK inhibitor, 5-10 mg twice daily. The germline V and J ends were trimmed by 5 bases and 5 bases, with 13 bases remaining between them. CDR3 length equals 14 residues. CDR1 is KGHSH, CDR2 LQKENI, per germline. Details on this clone: Its target is unknown.

cDNA serving as the sequencing template came from extracted, reverse transcribed RNA. Sequenced by immunoSEQ multiplex PCR; TCRdb stores in-frame clones only, minus some. The table shows some 200,000 clones, with about 60% occurring only once. This sample comprised CD4+ T cells sorted from blood, obtained at week 4, from a patient treated with tofacitinib. The rearrangement links TRBV18 to TRBJ1-5; D perhaps matches TRBD1 (6 bases). The receptor was derived from a human donor with alopecia areata. The CDR3 nucleotides are TGTGCCAGCTCAGAACAGGGAAGTGATCAGCCCCAGCATTTT. This encodes CASSEQGSDQPQHF.